This T cell receptor (beta chain) stems from a study of T cells in Graves' hyperthyroidism and ophthalmopathy (dated by TCRdb to the late 2010s). Study-wide context: Peripheral blood samples were taken at the time of initial diagnosis, prior to any treatment. A discovery cohort of approximately 100 patients, about 40 with Graves' ophthalmopathy and fewer than 65 with stable Graves' hyperthyroidism, was used to find distinguishing TCR V-J signatures. Prospective prediction of ophthalmopathy was tested in an independent validation cohort of 18 hyperthyroidism patients and around 16 patients who later progressed to ophthalmopathy. The 75 to 100 discovery patients were randomly split 7:3 into training and test sets. The study also compared thyroid tissue and blood T-cell repertoires from a handful of Graves' hyperthyroidism patients. After sampling, hyperthyroidism patients received methimazole starting at 30 mg daily, and ophthalmopathy patients received high-dose intravenous methylprednisolone. The paper reports TCR Vbeta CDR3 sequencing of roughly 140 peripheral blood samples: around 45 ophthalmopathy, under 85 hyperthyroidism and approximately 17 progressor patients.

Study-level results and caveats: In cross-validation, a model built on a 13 V-J signature told ophthalmopathy apart from stable hyperthyroidism with about 90% sensitivity and around 84% specificity, and in testing the same model reached 80%/75%. Blood samples also contained most of the expanded thyroid clonotypes (frequency above 0.001), which suggests that blood repertoires may reflect thyroid immune responses. In validation, the model predicted progression to ophthalmopathy a median of roughly 6.5 months before onset, with about 64% sensitivity and roughly 72% specificity. No statistical method was used to set the sample size in advance, and investigators knew the group allocation.

TCR beta CDR3 regions were amplified from RNA transcripts. The first round of RT-PCR for the TCR CDR3 was performed with the HTBI primer set and the Qiagen OneStep RT-PCR kit. Libraries were constructed in a second round of multiplex PCR, after which size selection and purification were carried out. Libraries were sequenced paired-end with 100 bp reads on an Illumina HiSeq2000. Per the authors' processing: SOAPnuke was used to process the raw data, with reads discarded if the reads contained adapters or uncalled bases, had a mean Phred below 15, or lacked an exact constant-primer or identifier match. COPE v1.2.5 was used to merge the high-quality paired reads, and each unique nucleotide sequence was defined as a clonotype. Clonotypes were aligned to IMGT TRBV, TRBD and TRBJ reference segments using MiTCR v1.1. The analysis included only V-J combinations with a frequency above 0.0001, which together covered 98% to 99.2% of the repertoires. A TCS score was defined as the ratio of F50 (clonal expansion) to E x V (chaos), with BLOSUM62-based TCRdist applied between CDR3 peptides within each V-J. Welch's t-statistics and random forest reduced 450 to 600 V-J features to 10 to 15, which were used in a naive Bayes classifier (R e1071). TCRdb handled the public reads itself, with Q25 trimming in fastp and clone calling in MiXCR, and kept productive beta chains. Identical CDR3 protein sequences are pooled into one entry, listed with their most common genes and DNA. The V and J calls here are based on TCRdb, not the publication. Present in this sample are some 270,000 distinct CDR3 sequences, 24% of which were seen just once. Approximately 35% of the sample is in the top ten clones.

Ophthalmopathy patients had moderately to severely active disease, with a Clinical Activity Score of 3 or more, a NOSPECS grade of 4 or more, and a disease duration of less than 3 months. Any patient with an uncontrolled infection, another autoimmune disease, pregnancy or lactation was excluded. Diagnoses were based on clinical symptoms, serum thyroxine and TRAb, thyroid ultrasound and orbital computed tomography. PBMCs were isolated from 7.5 to 10 ml of fresh peripheral blood by Ficoll-Paque density gradient centrifugation. Total RNA was extracted with Trizol reagent, and quality was checked on an Agilent 2100 Bioanalyzer. This clonotype was seen repeatedly, ten times or more. Its cognate antigen has yet to be identified. No clone much larger than this one lies a single base away; base qualities are absent. Including the terminal cysteine and phenylalanine, the CDR3 comprises 13 residues. Only the CDR3 DNA stays, 39 bases, in frame from base 1. Based on the germline V gene, the CDR1 and CDR2 sequences are SGHRS and YFSETQ. V was cut back by 3 bases and J by 5 bases, leaving a gap of 11 bases between them.

The TCR comes from a woman between 40 and 55 years old with Graves' ophthalmopathy. Input material: blood. In this chain, TRBV5-1 is recombined with TRBJ2-5; a weak D assignment points to TRBD1 (6 bases agree). The nucleotides are TGCGCCAGCAGCTCCACAGGGTACGAGACCCAGTACTTC. This yields the protein CASSSTGYETQYF.